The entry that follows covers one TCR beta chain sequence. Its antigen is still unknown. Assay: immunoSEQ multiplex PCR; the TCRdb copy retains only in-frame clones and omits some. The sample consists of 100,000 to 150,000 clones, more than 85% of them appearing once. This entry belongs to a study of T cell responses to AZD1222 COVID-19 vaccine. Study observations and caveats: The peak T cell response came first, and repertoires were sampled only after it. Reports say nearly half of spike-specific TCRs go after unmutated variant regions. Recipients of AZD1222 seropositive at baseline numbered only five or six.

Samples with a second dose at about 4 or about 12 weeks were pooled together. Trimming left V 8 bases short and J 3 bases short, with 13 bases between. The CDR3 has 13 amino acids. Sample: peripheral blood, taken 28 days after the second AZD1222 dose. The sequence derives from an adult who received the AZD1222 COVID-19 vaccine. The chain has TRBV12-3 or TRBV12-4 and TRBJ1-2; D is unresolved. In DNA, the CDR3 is TGTGCCAGCCGTAACCGTCGGGACTATGGCTACACCTTC. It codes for CASRNRRDYGYTF.